This T cell receptor beta chain is drawn from a study of beta chain features in type 1 diabetes. Expressed TCRB transcripts were sequenced because the entire RNA isolate underwent reverse transcription. Generated by immunoSEQ multiplex PCR, the TCRdb table keeps only in-frame clones and is missing some. The sample lists 300,000 to 350,000 clones, around 9.3% seen once, with roughly 0.99% in the top ten. With 0 bases removed from V and 8 bases from J, the gap between germline ends came to 13 bases. Germline V gene sequence: CDR1 SQVTM, CDR2 ANQGSEA. The CDR3 contains 13 residues. This clone was observed a handful of times. Antigen: not known. The study, taken as a whole, reports: Moderate but significant shortening of TCRB CDR3s was recorded in all four CD4+ subsets from Type 1 diabetes patients. For patients and controls alike, PCR might favor shorter templates to the same degree. A definitive answer on HLA type influencing TCRB rearrangement was not reached here. The VDJ junctions of type 1 diabetes patients carried fewer insertions and more deletions. Patients showed naive, central memory and Treg TCRB repertoires that appeared more similar than those of healthy donors.

This receptor was identified in a man aged 30-40 years with type 1 diabetes. The chain is built from TRBV29-1 and TRBJ1-2; D possibly corresponds to TRBD1 (6 bases). The sample consisted of central memory CD4+ T cells from blood. DNA of the CDR3: TGCAGCGTTGAAGAACAGGGCTCAGGGGGCTACACCTTC. This gives the protein CSVEEQGSGGYTF.